Presented here are 29 T cell receptor beta chains from one specimen sequenced in a study of response to subunit inactivated influenza vaccine. TCRdb recomputed calls from the RT-PCR reads with MiXCR, one row per CDR3 protein. The sample contains 650,000 to 700,000 distinct CDR3 sequences, around 16% of which appear only once. The sequenced sample was PBMCs from blood, obtained 12 days after vaccination. These receptors originate from a middle-aged man who received an inactivated influenza vaccine.

The J gene is TRBJ1-2, the V gene TRBV30, with D possibly TRBD1 on 5 matching bases. The CDR3 extends over 13 amino acids. V shed 4 bases and J shed 4 bases, with 13 bases lying between them. Germline V lookup: CDR1 GTSNPN, CDR2 SVGIG (reference sequence). CDR3 residues: CAWMTGRRYGYTF. The CDR3 DNA is TGTGCCTGGATGACGGGGCGTCGCTATGGCTACACCTTC.

In this sample, this clonotype turned up a few times. This chain connects TRBV9 to TRBJ2-5; 12 nucleotides line up with TRBD2. CDR3 size: 15 residues. Germline trimming cut 4 bases from V and 5 bases from J; bases unmatched to any gene: 6. Per the germline V gene, CDR1 is SGDLS and CDR2 is YYNGEE. The CDR3 DNA is TGTGCCAGCAGCCCTAGCGGGGGGGGCCCGGAGACCCAGTACTTC. Translated: CASSPSGGGPETQYF.

This clonotype has just one count. The chain has TRBV11-2 and TRBJ2-1; 10 bases fit TRBD1. Germline V gives CDR1 SGHAT, CDR2 FQNNGV. Trimming took 2 bases from V and 4 from J; bases not matched to a gene: 11. The CDR3 totals 18 residues. The CDR3, as DNA: TGTGCCAGCAGCTTACCAATTTACCGGGACAGGGGTTACAATGAGCAGTTCTTC. Amino acids: CASSLPIYRDRGYNEQFF. The entire variable domain, with the rest obtained from reference TRBV11-2 and TRBJ2-1, is as follows: EAGVAQSPRYKIIEKRQSVAFWCNPISGHATLYWYQQILGQGPKLLIQFQNNGVVDDSQLPKDRFSAERLKGVDSTLKIQPAKLEDSAVYLCASSLPIYRDRGYNEQFFGPGTRLTVL.

J is TRBJ2-7 and V is TRBV7-2, with D perhaps matching TRBD1 or TRBD2 (5 bases each). The CDR3 loop spans 16 amino acids. Germline V gives CDR1 SGHTA, CDR2 FQGNSA. With 1 base removed from V and 2 bases from J, the gap between germline ends came to 15 bases. The CDR3 sequence: CASSLVGGLPPYEQYF. CDR3 sequence (DNA): TGTGCCAGCAGCTTAGTTGGGGGTCTCCCCCCCTACGAGCAGTACTTC.

The DNA for the CDR3 is TGTGCCAGCAGCCCGGGACTAGCGGGACCCCATGGGGAGCTGTTTTTT. Translating it yields CASSPGLAGPHGELFF. J is TRBJ2-2 and V is TRBV7-2; 13 nucleotides agree with TRBD2. V trimming: 5 bases; J trimming: 8 bases; junction bases outside the gene matches: 8. Per the germline V gene, CDR1 is SGHTA and CDR2 is FQGNSA. The CDR3 spans 16 residues.

The table lists this clonotype with a few counts. This chain uses TRBV7-9 with TRBJ2-5, with D maybe TRBD1 (6 bases). The CDR3 runs 14 residues. The V gene lost 1 base and the J gene lost 3 bases, with 9 bases spanning the gap. Germline CDR1 and CDR2: SEHNR and FQNEAQ (reference sequence). CDR3 DNA: TGTGCCAGCAGCTTAGTCGGGACAAAAGAGACCCAGTACTTC. It specifies CASSLVGTKETQYF.

This clonotype showed up just a few times. This chain's CDR3 is CASRQTGAGANVLTF. The CDR3 bases are TGCGCCAGCAGACAAACAGGGGCTGGGGCCAACGTCCTGACTTTC. The chain employs TRBV5-1 and TRBJ2-6; 7 bases align to TRBD1. With 5 bases clipped from V and 2 bases from J, the junction kept 4 bases outside the gene matches. CDR1 and CDR2 from the germline V gene are SGHRS and YFSETQ. The CDR3 is 15 residues long.

This clonotype was seen a handful of times. V and J are TRBV10-3 and TRBJ2-1, with 10 bases identical to TRBD2. Looked up from germline, CDR1 is ENHRY and CDR2 is SYGVKD. V lost 5 bases and J lost 7; bases outside the gene matches: 8. There are 15 residues in the CDR3. CDR3 nucleotide sequence: TGTGCCATCAGTTCGGGAGTAGCGGGAGGTAATGAGCAGTTCTTC. It encodes CAISSGVAGGNEQFF.

This clonotype was observed at least ten times. The CDR3 region is CASSLEGSGRAGDTQYF. CDR3 DNA: TGTGCCAGCAGCTTAGAAGGTAGCGGGAGGGCCGGAGATACGCAGTATTTT. The J gene is TRBJ2-3, the V gene TRBV11-1; 11 positions match TRBD2. Per germline, CDR1 SGHAT and CDR2 FQDESV (reference sequence). The CDR3 spans 17 residues. Trimming removed 1 base from V and 5 bases from J; junction bases left unmatched: 8.

This rearrangement joins TRBV28 to TRBJ2-7; tentatively, D is TRBD1 (5 bases). The CDR3 runs 17 residues. The V and J ends lost 4 bases and 0 bases respectively, with 19 bases between them. CDR1 is MDHEN, CDR2 SYDVKM, per germline. As DNA, the CDR3 is TGTGCCAGCAGTTGGAATACGCAGGGCTTCCTCTCCTACGAGCAGTACTTC. Residues: CASSWNTQGFLSYEQYF.

This clonotype occurred a few times. CDR3 nucleotides: TGCAGTGCTGGAGGGGGTAGCCTCTATGGCTACACCTTC. The encoded protein is CSAGGGSLYGYTF. The genes are TRBV20-1 and TRBJ1-2; tentatively, D is TRBD1 (6 bases). Trimming cost V 5 bases and J 4 bases, with 14 bases left between them. The CDR3 is 13 residues long. The V gene's germline CDR1 is DFQATT and CDR2 SNEGSKA (reference sequence).

J is TRBJ1-6 and V is TRBV11-2, with 9 bases aligning to TRBD1. CDR1 SGHAT and CDR2 FQNNGV come from the germline V gene. This CDR3 region has 18 residues. The V segment lost 1 base and the J segment 0 bases; nucleotides outside the gene matches: 4. The CDR3 protein is CASSLGGTGSSYNSPLHF. CDR3 nucleotide sequence: TGTGCCAGCAGCTTAGGGGGGACAGGGAGCTCCTATAATTCACCCCTCCACTTT.

This clonotype was observed a few times. This chain joins TRBV11-3 and TRBJ2-1; unclear D gene. V was clipped by 2 bases and J by 9 bases, with 8 bases between them. Per the germline V gene, CDR1 is SGHNT and CDR2 is YENEEA. The CDR3 sequence is 12 residues long. The CDR3 loop is CASSLSNGEQFF. Here the CDR3 DNA reads TGTGCCAGCAGCTTATCTAATGGTGAGCAGTTCTTC.

This sequence joins TRBV10-1 and TRBJ2-1, with 9 bases matching TRBD1. V lost 0 bases to trimming and J lost 8 bases; unmatched junction nucleotides: 5. The CDR3 has 15 amino acids. CDR1 is WNHNN, CDR2 SYGVQD, per germline (reference sequence). In DNA, the CDR3 is TGCGCCAGCAGTGAGTCGGGACAGGGAGGGGATGAGCAGTTCTTC. Its protein is CASSESGQGGDEQFF.

This rearrangement joins TRBV29-1 to TRBJ2-1, with D tentatively TRBD2 (7 bases). Germline CDR1 is SQVTM and CDR2 is ANQGSEA. The CDR3 contains 11 residues. V lost 7 bases, J lost 9 bases, and 13 bases lay in between. CDR3 region: CSAVRGGEQFF. DNA of the CDR3: TGCAGCGCGGTTAGGGGGGGTGAGCAGTTCTTC.

The gene calls are TRBV2 and TRBJ2-5; 10 bases match TRBD2. The germline CDR1 and CDR2 sequences are SNHLY and FYNNEI. The length of the CDR3 is 16 residues. Losses at the gene ends were 9 bases for V and 1 base for J; bases not matched to a gene: 11. In DNA form, the CDR3 reads TGTGCCAGTCGTGCTAGCGGGAGTTATTCCCAAGAGACCCAGTACTTC. It codes for CASRASGSYSQETQYF.

This clonotype occurred a few times. The chain joins TRBV12-3 or TRBV12-4 to TRBJ1-2; D is undetermined. V was cut by 2 bases and J by 1 base, with 5 bases left in between. The CDR3 has 13 amino acids. The CDR3 region has the DNA TGTGCCAGCAGTTTAATAAGTAACTATGGCTACACCTTC. Protein product: CASSLISNYGYTF.

This clonotype came up a few times. This chain uses TRBV20-1 with TRBJ2-5; 8 positions match TRBD2. The length of the CDR3 is 13 residues. Trimming took 1 base from V and 5 from J; bases not matched to a gene: 3. Germline loops: CDR1 DFQATT, CDR2 SNEGSKA (reference sequence). CDR3 in DNA: TGCAGTGCTAGAGGGACTAGCCACGAGACCCAGTACTTC. This translates into CSARGTSHETQYF.

The table lists this clonotype with a few counts. This rearrangement joins TRBV24-1 to TRBJ2-3; 7 nucleotides line up with TRBD2. CDR1 KGHDR and CDR2 SFDVKD come from the germline V gene. The CDR3 totals 15 residues. The V segment lost 1 base and the J segment 4 bases; nucleotides outside the gene matches: 4. The CDR3 sequence is CATSDFGREPDTQYF. The CDR3 DNA sequence: TGTGCCACCAGTGATTTCGGGCGGGAGCCAGATACGCAGTATTTT.

The chain has TRBV20-1 and TRBJ2-3; maybe TRBD2 (5 bases). Germline loops: CDR1 DFQATT, CDR2 SNEGSKA (reference sequence). V shed 0 bases and J shed 2 bases, with 9 bases lying between them. The CDR3 totals 14 residues. The CDR3 here is CSARELATTDTQYF. The CDR3 nucleotides are TGCAGTGCTAGAGAGTTAGCGACCACAGATACGCAGTATTTT.

The chain carries TRBV9 and TRBJ2-3; TRBD2 agrees at 7 bases. The length of the CDR3 is 16 residues. Losses at the gene ends were 4 bases for V and 0 bases for J; bases not matched to a gene: 8. Germline V lookup: CDR1 SGDLS, CDR2 YYNGEE. The CDR3 reads CASSPPSGTSTDTQYF. The DNA for the CDR3 is TGTGCCAGCAGCCCCCCTAGCGGAACTAGCACAGATACGCAGTATTTT.

The V gene is TRBV7-8, the J gene TRBJ2-1; D is unresolved. CDR1 SGHVS and CDR2 FQNEAQ come from the germline V gene. Trimming took off 7 bases at V and 0 bases at J, with 7 bases between the two ends. This CDR3 is 13 amino acids long. DNA of the CDR3: TGTGCCAGCAAATGGGACTCCTACAATGAGCAGTTCTTC. The encoded protein is CASKWDSYNEQFF.

The sample holds many counts of this clonotype. V is TRBV12-3 or TRBV12-4 and J is TRBJ2-3; possible D gene TRBD2, 6 bases. This CDR3 region has 15 residues. V was shortened by 1 base and J by 4 bases, with 12 bases between the two germline ends. CDR3 sequence: CASSLGFGGADTQYF. CDR3 nucleotide sequence: TGTGCCAGCAGTTTAGGATTCGGGGGAGCAGATACGCAGTATTTT.

The CDR3 DNA reads as TGCGCCAGCAGCCTGGGTAAGGGCCCCTACGAGCAGTACTTC. This encodes CASSLGKGPYEQYF. The chain employs TRBV4-3 and TRBJ2-7; D is ambiguous. CDR1 is LGHNA, CDR2 YSLEER, per germline. The germline V and J ends were trimmed by 4 bases and 2 bases, with 12 bases remaining between them. CDR3 length equals 14 residues.

This clonotype has at least ten counts. The V call is TRBV29-1, the J call TRBJ1-5; TRBD1 matches at 8 bases. The V segment lost 6 bases and the J segment 3 bases; nucleotides outside the gene matches: 4. CDR1 is SQVTM, CDR2 ANQGSEA, per germline. The CDR3 totals 13 residues. CDR3 DNA: TGCAGCGTAGGACAGGGTCTCAATCAGCCCCAGCATTTT. This codes for CSVGQGLNQPQHF.

This clonotype was counted only a few times. The chain employs TRBV18 and TRBJ1-2; TRBD1 matches at 8 bases. The CDR3 runs 15 residues. Per the germline V gene, CDR1 is KGHSH and CDR2 is LQKENI. V was clipped by 5 bases and J by 4 bases; unmatched bases: 9. CDR3 DNA sequence: TGTGCCAGCTCAACGCAGGGGGCGGACGCCTATGGCTACACCTTC. It translates to CASSTQGADAYGYTF.

This clonotype has a count of ten or more. At one of its ends the junction is not consistent with the germline gene, which may arise from a read error. The CDR3 here is CASSTGQGYEQYF. The CDR3 DNA is TGTGCCAGCAGCACTGGACAGGGCTACGAGCAGTACTTC. The chain uses TRBV5-1 and TRBJ2-7; 8 nucleotides line up with TRBD1. The CDR3 is 13 residues long. Germline-derived CDR1 and CDR2 are SGHRS and YFSETQ.

This clonotype has a handful of counts. This chain links TRBV5-1 with TRBJ1-2; D is ambiguous. In germline, CDR1 is SGHRS, CDR2 YFSETQ. CDR3 size: 15 residues. V gave up 4 bases and J gave up 4 bases, with 17 bases separating them. CDR3 sequence reads: CASSPRVSEVYGYTF. The CDR3 DNA is TGCGCCAGCAGCCCCCGTGTGTCGGAAGTCTATGGCTACACCTTC.

The chain couples TRBV15 to TRBJ2-1; 9 bases map to TRBD1. Germline V gene data show CDR1 as LNHNV and CDR2 as YYDKDF (reference sequence). V trimming: 4 bases; J trimming: 6 bases; junction bases outside the gene matches: 4. There are 14 residues in the CDR3. DNA of the CDR3: TGTGCCACCAGCAAACCGGGACAGGGCAATGAGCAGTTCTTC. Translating gives CATSKPGQGNEQFF.